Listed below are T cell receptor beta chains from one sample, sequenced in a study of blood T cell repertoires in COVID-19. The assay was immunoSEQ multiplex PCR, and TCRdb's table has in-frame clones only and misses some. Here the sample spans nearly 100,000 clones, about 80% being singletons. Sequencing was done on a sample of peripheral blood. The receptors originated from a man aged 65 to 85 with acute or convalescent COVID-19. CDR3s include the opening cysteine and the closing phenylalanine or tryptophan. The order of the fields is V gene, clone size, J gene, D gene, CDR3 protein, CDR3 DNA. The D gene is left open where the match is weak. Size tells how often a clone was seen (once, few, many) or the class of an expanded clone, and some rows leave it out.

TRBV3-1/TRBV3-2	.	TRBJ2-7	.	CASSHENYEQYF	TGTGCCAGCAGCCATGAGAACTACGAGCAGTACTTC
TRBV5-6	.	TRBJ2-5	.	CASSVGGAVVGTQYF	TGTGCCAGCAGCGTGGGGGGAGCGGTTGTTGGGACCCAGTACTTC
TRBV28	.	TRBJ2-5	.	CASSFRGGVETQYF	TGTGCCAGCAGTTTTAGGGGGGGAGTGGAGACCCAGTACTTC
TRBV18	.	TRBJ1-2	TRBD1	CASSLAGGRGYGYTF	TGTGCCAGCTCATTGGCAGGGGGACGGGGCTATGGCTACACCTTC
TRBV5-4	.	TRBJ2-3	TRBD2	CASSLVAGGTTDTQYF	TGTGCCAGCAGCTTGGTTGCGGGGGGGACCACAGATACGCAGTATTTT
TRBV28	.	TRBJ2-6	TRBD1	CASSFRGPYPSGANVLTF	TGTGCCAGCAGTTTCAGGGGGCCTTACCCCTCTGGGGCCAACGTCCTGACTTTC
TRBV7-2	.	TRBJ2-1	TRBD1	CASSQGTGNSEQFF	TGTGCCAGCAGCCAAGGGACAGGGAATAGTGAGCAGTTCTTC
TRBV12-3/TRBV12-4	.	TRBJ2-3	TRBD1	CASSLGQADTQYF	TGTGCCAGCAGTTTGGGACAGGCAGATACGCAGTATTTT
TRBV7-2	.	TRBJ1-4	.	CASSPGGGLRGNEKLFF	TGTGCCAGCAGCCCTGGGGGGGGACTTAGGGGAAATGAAAAACTGTTTTTT
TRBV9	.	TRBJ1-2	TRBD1	CASSTTGTNYGYTF	TGTGCCAGCAGCACGACAGGGACGAACTATGGCTACACCTTC
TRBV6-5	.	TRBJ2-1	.	CASSLRQSYNEQFF	TGTGCCAGCAGTCTAAGACAGTCATACAATGAGCAGTTCTTC
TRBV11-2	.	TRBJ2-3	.	CASSLGGWGTDTQYF	TGTGCCAGCAGCTTAGGAGGTTGGGGCACAGATACGCAGTATTTT
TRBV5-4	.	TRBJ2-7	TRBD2	CASSHRAGGDEQYF	TGTGCCAGCAGCCATAGAGCGGGAGGGGACGAGCAGTACTTC
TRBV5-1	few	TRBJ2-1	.	CASSLALRRGEQFF	TGCGCCAGCAGCTTGGCGCTTCGGCGAGGTGAGCAGTTCTTC
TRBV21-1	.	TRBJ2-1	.	CASKKRDRGWDEQFF	TGTGCCAGCAAAAAACGGGACAGGGGTTGGGATGAGCAGTTCTTC
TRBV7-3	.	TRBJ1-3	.	CASSLLPYFDRNSGNTIYF	TGTGCCAGCAGCTTACTCCCTTACTTCGACAGGAACTCTGGAAACACCATATATTTT
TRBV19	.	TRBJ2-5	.	CASSIGSGGETQYF	TGTGCCAGTAGTATAGGCTCGGGTGGGGAGACCCAGTACTTC
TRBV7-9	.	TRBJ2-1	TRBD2	CASSAGLELSGEQFF	TGTGCCAGCAGCGCCGGACTAGAGTTAAGTGGTGAGCAGTTCTTC
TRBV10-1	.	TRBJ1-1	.	CASSDGGQRGNTEAFF	TGCGCCAGCAGTGATGGGGGCCAGCGGGGGAACACTGAAGCTTTCTTT
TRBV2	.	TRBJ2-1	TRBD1	CASRATGSDRGEQFF	TGTGCCAGCAGGGCGACAGGGTCAGATCGTGGTGAGCAGTTCTTC
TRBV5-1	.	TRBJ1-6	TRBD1	CASSLQGQGKNSPLHF	TGCGCCAGCAGCCTACAGGGACAGGGCAAAAATTCACCCCTCCACTTT
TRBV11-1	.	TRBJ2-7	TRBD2	CASSLGRLAGPLEQYF	TGTGCCAGCAGCCTAGGAAGACTAGCGGGGCCCCTCGAGCAGTACTTC
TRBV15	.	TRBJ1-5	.	CATSRGQVYQPQHF	TGTGCCACCAGCAGAGGACAGGTTTATCAGCCCCAGCATTTT
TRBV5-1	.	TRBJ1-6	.	CASSLLAENSPLHF	TGCGCCAGCAGCTTGTTGGCAGAAAATTCACCCCTCCACTTT
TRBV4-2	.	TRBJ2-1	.	CASSVRTVSSYNEQFF	TGTGCCAGCAGCGTCCGGACAGTAAGCTCCTACAATGAGCAGTTCTTC
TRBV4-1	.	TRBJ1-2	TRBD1	CASSRYVQGEGLDGYTF	TGCGCCAGCAGCCGATACGTACAGGGGGAAGGTCTCGATGGCTACACCTTC
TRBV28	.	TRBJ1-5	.	CASSLGHTYSNQPQHF	TGTGCCAGCAGTTTAGGCCACACGTATAGCAATCAGCCCCAGCATTTT
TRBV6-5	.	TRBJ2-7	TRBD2	CASRRYLRGAWEQYF	TGTGCCAGCAGGCGCTACCTGCGGGGGGCATGGGAGCAGTACTTC
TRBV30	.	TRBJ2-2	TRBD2	CAWSVLGGYGGTGELFF	TGTGCCTGGAGTGTACTGGGCGGGTACGGGGGGACCGGGGAGCTGTTTTTT
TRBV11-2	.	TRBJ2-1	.	CASSLAPSGNNEQFF	TGTGCCAGCAGCTTAGCTCCTTCAGGAAACAATGAGCAGTTCTTC
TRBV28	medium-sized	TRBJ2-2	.	CASSSPGGLITGELFF	TGTGCCAGCAGCTCGCCGGGCGGGTTGATCACCGGGGAGCTGTTTTTT
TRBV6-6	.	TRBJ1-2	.	CASSYRQGTHGYTF	TGTGCCAGCAGTTACAGGCAGGGGACCCATGGCTACACCTTC
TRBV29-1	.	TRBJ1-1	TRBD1	CSVEVRDRVITRNTEAFF	TGCAGCGTTGAAGTCAGGGACAGGGTGATAACTAGAAACACTGAAGCTTTCTTT
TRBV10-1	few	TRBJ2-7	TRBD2	CASSSPRAGGPNEQYF	TGCGCCAGCAGTAGCCCCCGGGCGGGAGGGCCCAACGAGCAGTACTTC
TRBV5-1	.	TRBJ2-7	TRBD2	CASSFRVAGGPYEQYF	TGCGCCAGCAGCTTCAGGGTAGCGGGGGGCCCCTACGAGCAGTACTTC
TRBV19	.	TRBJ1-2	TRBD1	CASSIEPFRTGTGGYTF	TGTGCCAGTAGTATAGAGCCGTTTAGGACAGGGACAGGCGGCTACACCTTC
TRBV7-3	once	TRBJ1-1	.	CASSLEPYTEAFF	TGTGCCAGCAGCTTAGAGCCGTACACTGAAGCTTTCTTT
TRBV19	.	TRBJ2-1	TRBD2	CASTPEGLGNNEQFF	TGTGCCAGTACCCCGGAAGGACTAGGAAACAATGAGCAGTTCTTC
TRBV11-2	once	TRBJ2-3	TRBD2	CASSLIAGGASTDTQYF	TGTGCCAGCAGCTTAATCGCGGGGGGTGCTAGCACAGATACGCAGTATTTT
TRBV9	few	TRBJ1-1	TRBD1	CASSVATGGRDEAFF	TGTGCCAGCAGCGTAGCGACAGGGGGTCGAGATGAAGCTTTCTTT
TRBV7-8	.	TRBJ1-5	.	CASSLGTGPYQPQHF	TGTGCCAGCAGCTTGGGCACAGGACCCTATCAGCCCCAGCATTTT
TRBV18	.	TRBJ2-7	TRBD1	CASSPEGTGGLGEQYF	TGTGCCAGCTCACCGGAAGGGACAGGCGGATTAGGCGAGCAGTACTTC
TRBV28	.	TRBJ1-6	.	CASIKGGGVYNSPLHF	TGTGCCAGCATCAAGGGAGGGGGGGTATATAATTCACCCCTCCACTTT
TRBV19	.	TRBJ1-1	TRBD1	CASRDRGSEAFF	TGTGCCAGTCGAGACAGGGGCTCTGAAGCTTTCTTT
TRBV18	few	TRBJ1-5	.	CASSPSGGFNQPQHF	TGTGCCAGCTCCCCAAGCGGGGGTTTCAATCAGCCCCAGCATTTT
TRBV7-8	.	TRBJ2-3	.	CASSHDRSTDTQYF	TGTGCCAGCAGCCACGACAGAAGCACAGATACGCAGTATTTT
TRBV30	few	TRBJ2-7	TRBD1	CAWSVVQGAEQYF	TGTGCCTGGAGTGTAGTACAGGGGGCCGAGCAGTACTTC
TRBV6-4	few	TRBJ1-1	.	CASSALGGGTEAFF	TGTGCCAGCAGCGCGTTGGGCGGAGGGACTGAAGCTTTCTTT
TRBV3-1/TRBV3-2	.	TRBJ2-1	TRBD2	CASSSTSGNYNEQFF	TGTGCCAGCAGCTCTACTAGCGGGAACTACAATGAGCAGTTCTTC